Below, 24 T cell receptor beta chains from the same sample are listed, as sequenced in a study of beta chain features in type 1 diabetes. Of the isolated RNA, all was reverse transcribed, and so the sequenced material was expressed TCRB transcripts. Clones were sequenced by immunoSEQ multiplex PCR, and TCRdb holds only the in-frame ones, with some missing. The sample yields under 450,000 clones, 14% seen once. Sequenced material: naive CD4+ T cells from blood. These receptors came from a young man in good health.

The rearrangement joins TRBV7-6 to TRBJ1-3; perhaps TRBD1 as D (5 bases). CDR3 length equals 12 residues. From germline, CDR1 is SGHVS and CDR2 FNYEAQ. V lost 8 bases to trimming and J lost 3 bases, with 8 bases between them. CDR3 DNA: TGTGCCAGCGGGACGGATGGAAACACCATATATTTT. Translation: CASGTDGNTIYF.

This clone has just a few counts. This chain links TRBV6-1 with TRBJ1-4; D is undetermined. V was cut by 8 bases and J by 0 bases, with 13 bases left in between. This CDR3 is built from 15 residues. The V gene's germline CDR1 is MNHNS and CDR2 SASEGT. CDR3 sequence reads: CASAGFFATNEKLFF. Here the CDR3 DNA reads TGTGCCAGCGCTGGTTTTTTCGCAACTAATGAAAAACTGTTTTTT.

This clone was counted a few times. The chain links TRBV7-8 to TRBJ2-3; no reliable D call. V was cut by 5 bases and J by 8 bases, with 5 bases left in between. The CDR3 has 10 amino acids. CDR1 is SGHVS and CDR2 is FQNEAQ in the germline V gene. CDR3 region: CASSVRTQYF. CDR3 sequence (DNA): TGTGCCAGCAGCGTGCGTACGCAGTATTTT.

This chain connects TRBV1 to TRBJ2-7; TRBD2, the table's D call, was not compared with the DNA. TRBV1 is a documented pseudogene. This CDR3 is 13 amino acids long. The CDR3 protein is CTSSRRSSYEQYV. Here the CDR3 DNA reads TGCACCAGCAGCCGCCGGAGCTCCTACGAGCAGTACGTC.

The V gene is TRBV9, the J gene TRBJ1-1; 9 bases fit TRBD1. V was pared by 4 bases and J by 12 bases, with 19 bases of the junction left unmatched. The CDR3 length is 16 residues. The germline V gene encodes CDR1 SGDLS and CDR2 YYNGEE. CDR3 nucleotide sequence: TGTGCCAGCAGCCCAGCGTGGACCCCGGGACAGGGAGAAACTTTCTTT. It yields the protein CASSPAWTPGQGETFF.

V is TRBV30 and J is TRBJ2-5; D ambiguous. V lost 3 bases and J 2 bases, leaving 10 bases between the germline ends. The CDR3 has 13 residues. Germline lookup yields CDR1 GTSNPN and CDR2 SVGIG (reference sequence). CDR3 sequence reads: CAWRSQSQETQYF. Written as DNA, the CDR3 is TGTGCCTGGAGGTCTCAGTCTCAAGAGACCCAGTACTTC.

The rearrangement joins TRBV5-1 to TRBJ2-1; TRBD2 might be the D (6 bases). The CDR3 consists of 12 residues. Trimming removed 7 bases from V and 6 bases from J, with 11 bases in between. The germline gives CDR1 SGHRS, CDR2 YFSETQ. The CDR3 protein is CASRGSGNEQFF. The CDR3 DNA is TGCGCCAGCCGGGGGAGCGGCAATGAGCAGTTCTTC.

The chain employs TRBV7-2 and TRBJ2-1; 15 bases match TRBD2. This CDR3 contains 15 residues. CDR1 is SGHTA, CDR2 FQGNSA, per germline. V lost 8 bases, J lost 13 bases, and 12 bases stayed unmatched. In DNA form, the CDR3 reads TGTGCCAGCCGTAGGACTAGCGGGGGGGCATTCTCACAGTTCTTC. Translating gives CASRRTSGGAFSQFF.

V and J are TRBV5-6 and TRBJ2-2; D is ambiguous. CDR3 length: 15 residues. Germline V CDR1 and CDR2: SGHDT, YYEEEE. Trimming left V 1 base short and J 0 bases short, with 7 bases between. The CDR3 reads CASSLIQANTGELFF. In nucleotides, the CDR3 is TGTGCCAGCAGCTTGATCCAGGCGAACACCGGGGAGCTGTTTTTT.

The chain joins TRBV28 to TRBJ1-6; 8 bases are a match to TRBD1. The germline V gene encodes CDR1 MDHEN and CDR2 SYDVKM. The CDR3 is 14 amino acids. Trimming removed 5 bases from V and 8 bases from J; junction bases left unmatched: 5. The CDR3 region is CASSDRGPDSPLHF. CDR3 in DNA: TGTGCCAGCAGTGACAGGGGACCGGATTCACCCCTCCACTTT.

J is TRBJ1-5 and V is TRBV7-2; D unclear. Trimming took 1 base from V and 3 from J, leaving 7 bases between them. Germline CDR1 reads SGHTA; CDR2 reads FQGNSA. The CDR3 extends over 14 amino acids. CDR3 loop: CASSLETLNQPQHF. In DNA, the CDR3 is TGTGCCAGCAGCTTAGAGACTCTCAATCAGCCCCAGCATTTT.

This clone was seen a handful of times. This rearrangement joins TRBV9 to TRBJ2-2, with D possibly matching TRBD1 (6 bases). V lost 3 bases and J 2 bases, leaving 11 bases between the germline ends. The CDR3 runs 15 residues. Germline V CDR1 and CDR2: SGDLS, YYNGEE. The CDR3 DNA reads TGTGCCAGCAGCGGGAAGGACAGAAACACCGGGGAGCTGTTTTTT. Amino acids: CASSGKDRNTGELFF. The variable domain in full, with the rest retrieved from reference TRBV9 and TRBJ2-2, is DSGVTQTPKHLITATGQRVTLRCSPRSGDLSVYWYQQSLDQGLQFLIQYYNGEERAKGNILERFSAQQFPDLHSELNLSSLELGDSALYFCASSGKDRNTGELFFGEGSRLTVL.

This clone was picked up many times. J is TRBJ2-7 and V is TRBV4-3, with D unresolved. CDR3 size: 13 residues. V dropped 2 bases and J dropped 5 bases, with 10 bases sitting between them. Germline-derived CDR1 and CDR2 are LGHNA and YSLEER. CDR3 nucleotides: TGCGCCAGCAGCCAACAGGTACTCCACGAGCAGTACTTC. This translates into CASSQQVLHEQYF.

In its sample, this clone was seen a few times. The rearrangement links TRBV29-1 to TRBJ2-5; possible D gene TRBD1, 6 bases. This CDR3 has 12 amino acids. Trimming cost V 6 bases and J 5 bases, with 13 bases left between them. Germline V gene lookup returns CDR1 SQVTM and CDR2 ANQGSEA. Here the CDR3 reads CSVRQVAETQYF. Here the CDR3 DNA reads TGCAGCGTGAGACAGGTGGCGGAGACCCAGTACTTC.

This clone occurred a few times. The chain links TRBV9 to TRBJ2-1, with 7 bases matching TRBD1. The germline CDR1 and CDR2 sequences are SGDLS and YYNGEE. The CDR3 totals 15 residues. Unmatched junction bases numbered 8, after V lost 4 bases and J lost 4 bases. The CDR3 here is CASSPLDRNYNEQFF. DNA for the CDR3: TGTGCCAGCAGCCCGCTGGACAGGAATTACAATGAGCAGTTCTTC. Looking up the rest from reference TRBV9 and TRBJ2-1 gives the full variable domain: DSGVTQTPKHLITATGQRVTLRCSPRSGDLSVYWYQQSLDQGLQFLIQYYNGEERAKGNILERFSAQQFPDLHSELNLSSLELGDSALYFCASSPLDRNYNEQFFGPGTRLTVL.

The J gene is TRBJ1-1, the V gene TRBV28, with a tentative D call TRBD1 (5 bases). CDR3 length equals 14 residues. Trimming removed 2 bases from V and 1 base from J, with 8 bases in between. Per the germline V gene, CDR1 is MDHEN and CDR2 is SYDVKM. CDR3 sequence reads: CASSLGDRNTEAFF. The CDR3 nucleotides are TGTGCCAGCAGTTTAGGTGACAGGAACACTGAAGCTTTCTTT.

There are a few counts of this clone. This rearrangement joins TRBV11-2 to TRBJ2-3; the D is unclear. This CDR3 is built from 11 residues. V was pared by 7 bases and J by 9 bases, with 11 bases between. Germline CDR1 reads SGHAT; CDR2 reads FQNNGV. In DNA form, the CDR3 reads TGTGCCAGCACAAACACGGGCACGCAGTATTTT. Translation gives CASTNTGTQYF.

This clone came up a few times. The CDR3 region has the DNA TGTGCCACCGGCAGGAGGACTGAAGCTTTCTTT. As protein: CATGRRTEAFF. V and J are TRBV6-5 and TRBJ1-1; no clear D gene. Germline CDR1 is MNHEY and CDR2 is SVGAGI. This CDR3 is 11 amino acids long. V shed 10 bases and J shed 5 bases, with 11 bases lying between them.

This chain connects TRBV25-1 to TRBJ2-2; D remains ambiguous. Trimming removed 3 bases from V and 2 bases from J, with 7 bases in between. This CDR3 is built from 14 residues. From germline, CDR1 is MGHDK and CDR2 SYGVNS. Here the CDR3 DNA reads TGTGCCAGCAGTGACAGTCCTAACACCGGGGAGCTGTTTTTT. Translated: CASSDSPNTGELFF.

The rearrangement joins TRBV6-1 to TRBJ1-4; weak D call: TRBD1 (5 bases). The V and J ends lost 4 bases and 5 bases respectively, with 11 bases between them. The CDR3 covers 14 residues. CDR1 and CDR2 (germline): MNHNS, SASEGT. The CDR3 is CASSVEGLNEKLFF. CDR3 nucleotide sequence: TGTGCCAGCAGTGTAGAGGGGCTCAATGAAAAACTGTTTTTT.

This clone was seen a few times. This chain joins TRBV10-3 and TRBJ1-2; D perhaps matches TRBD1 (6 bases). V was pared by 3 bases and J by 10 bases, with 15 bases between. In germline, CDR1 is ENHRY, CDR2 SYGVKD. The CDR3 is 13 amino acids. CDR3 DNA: TGTGCCATCAGTGACAGACCGGACAGTCCCTACACCTTC. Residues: CAISDRPDSPYTF.

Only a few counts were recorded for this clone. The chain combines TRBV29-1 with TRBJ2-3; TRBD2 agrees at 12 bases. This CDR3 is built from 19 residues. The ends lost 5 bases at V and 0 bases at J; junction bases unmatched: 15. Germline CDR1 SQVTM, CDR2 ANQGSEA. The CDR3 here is CSVTQTSGGPGTSTDTQYF. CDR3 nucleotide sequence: TGCAGCGTTACCCAGACTAGCGGGGGCCCCGGTACTAGCACAGATACGCAGTATTTT.

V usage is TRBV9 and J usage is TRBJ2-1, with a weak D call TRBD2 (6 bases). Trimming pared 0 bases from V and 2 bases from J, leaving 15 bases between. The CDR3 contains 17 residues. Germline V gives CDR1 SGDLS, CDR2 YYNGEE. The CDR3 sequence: CASSVVSGGIAYNEQFF. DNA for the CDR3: TGTGCCAGCAGCGTAGTTAGCGGAGGGATTGCCTACAATGAGCAGTTCTTC.

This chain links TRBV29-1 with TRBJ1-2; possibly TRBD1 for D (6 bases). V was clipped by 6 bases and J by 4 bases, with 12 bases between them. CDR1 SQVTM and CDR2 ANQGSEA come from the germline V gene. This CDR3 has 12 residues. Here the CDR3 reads CSVHLTGYGYTF. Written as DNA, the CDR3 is TGCAGCGTGCACCTGACAGGCTATGGCTACACCTTC.